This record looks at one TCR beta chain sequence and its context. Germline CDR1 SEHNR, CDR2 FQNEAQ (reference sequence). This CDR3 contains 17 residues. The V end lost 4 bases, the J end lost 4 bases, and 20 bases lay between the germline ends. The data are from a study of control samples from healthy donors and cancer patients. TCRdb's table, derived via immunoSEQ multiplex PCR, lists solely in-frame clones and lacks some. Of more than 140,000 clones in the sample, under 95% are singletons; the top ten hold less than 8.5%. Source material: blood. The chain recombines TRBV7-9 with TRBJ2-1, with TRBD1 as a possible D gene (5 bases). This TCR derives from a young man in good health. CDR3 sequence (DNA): TGTGCCAGCAGCTCTACACTGTGGGGCCAGACATACAATGAGCAGTTCTTC. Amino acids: CASSSTLWGQTYNEQFF.